This entry features one T cell receptor (beta chain) sequence. This sample was included in a study of blood T cell repertoires in COVID-19. Study summary: Samples of COVID-19 (acute and convalescent) were obtained from the United States, Italy and Spain. T cells, B-cell-depleted T cells, or PBMCs provided the cDNA or gDNA that served as material.

Study processing details: Reference gene primer amplification gave nucleated cell count estimates. The repertoire was sequenced with immunoSEQ multiplex PCR; TCRdb's copy has only in-frame clones and lacks some. V, J and clone size derive from that table, while D and trimming were established from the DNA sequence. Of fewer than 300,000 clones detected, over 75% appear once; the ten largest clones hold 10% to 15%. The germline V gene encodes CDR1 SGHVS and CDR2 FQNEAQ. Between the trimmed V and J ends, which lost 5 bases and 1 base, there was a span of 11 bases. The CDR3 sequence is 14 residues long.

The TCR sequence derives from a human donor in a cohort sampled during active COVID-19. The V gene is TRBV7-8, the J gene TRBJ1-1; perhaps TRBD1 as D (6 bases). The sample consisted of peripheral blood. This CDR3 is CASSEGHQNTEAFF. In DNA form, the CDR3 reads TGTGCCAGCAGCGAGGGACACCAGAACACTGAAGCTTTCTTT.